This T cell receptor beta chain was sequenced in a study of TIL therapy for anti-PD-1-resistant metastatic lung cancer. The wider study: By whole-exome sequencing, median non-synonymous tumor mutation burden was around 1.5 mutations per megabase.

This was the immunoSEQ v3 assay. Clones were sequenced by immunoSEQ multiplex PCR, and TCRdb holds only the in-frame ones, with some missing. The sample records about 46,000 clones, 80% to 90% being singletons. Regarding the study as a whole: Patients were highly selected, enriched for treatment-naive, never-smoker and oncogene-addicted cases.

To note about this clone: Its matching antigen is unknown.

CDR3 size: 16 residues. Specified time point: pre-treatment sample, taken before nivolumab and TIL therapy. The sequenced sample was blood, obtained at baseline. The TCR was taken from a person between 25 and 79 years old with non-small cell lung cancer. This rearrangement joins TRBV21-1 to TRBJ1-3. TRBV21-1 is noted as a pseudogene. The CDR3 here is CASSPVGGVDGNTIYF. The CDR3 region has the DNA TGTGCCAGCTCCCCCGTCGGGGGTGTAGATGGAAACACCATATATTTT.